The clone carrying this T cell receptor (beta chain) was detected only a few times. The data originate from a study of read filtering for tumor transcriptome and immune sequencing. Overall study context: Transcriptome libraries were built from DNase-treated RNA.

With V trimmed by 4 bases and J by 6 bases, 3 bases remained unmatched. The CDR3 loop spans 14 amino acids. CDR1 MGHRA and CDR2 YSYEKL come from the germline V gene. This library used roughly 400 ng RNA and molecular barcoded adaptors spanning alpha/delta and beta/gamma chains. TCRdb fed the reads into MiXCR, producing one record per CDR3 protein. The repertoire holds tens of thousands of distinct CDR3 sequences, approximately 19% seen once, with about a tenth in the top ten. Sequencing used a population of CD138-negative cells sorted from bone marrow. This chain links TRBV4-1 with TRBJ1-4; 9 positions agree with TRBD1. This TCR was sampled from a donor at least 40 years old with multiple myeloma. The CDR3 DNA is TGCGCCAGCAGCCCGGGACAGGGACATGAAAAACTGTTTTTT. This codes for CASSPGQGHEKLFF.